The rows below give T cell receptor beta chains drawn from one sample of a study of T cell responses to AZD1222 COVID-19 vaccine. The protocol was immunoSEQ multiplex PCR, while the TCRdb copy is restricted to in-frame clones and leaves out a portion. The sample consists of about 85,000 clones, about 91% of them appearing once. The sequencing used peripheral blood, collected on day 0 of MenACWY control vaccination. These receptors all come from an adult in good health. Each CDR3 is given with its conserved first and last residue. A D gene is named only where the DNA matches it firmly. Clone size is given for some rows only: seen once, a few or many times, or a class if the clone is expanded.

v_call: TRBV30; j_call: TRBJ1-1; d_call: -; clone_size: -; cdr3_aa: CVWIPSMNTEAFF; cdr3_nt: TGTGTCTGGATACCCTCCATGAACACTGAAGCTTTCTTT
v_call: TRBV28; j_call: TRBJ1-4; d_call: -; clone_size: -; cdr3_aa: CASSLATEPNEKLFF; cdr3_nt: TGTGCCAGCAGTTTAGCGACAGAACCTAATGAAAAACTGTTTTTT
v_call: TRBV15; j_call: TRBJ1-2; d_call: TRBD1; clone_size: -; cdr3_aa: CATSRDRTGVRGYTF; cdr3_nt: TGTGCCACCAGCAGAGATCGGACAGGGGTTCGCGGCTACACCTTC
v_call: TRBV7-2; j_call: TRBJ2-3; d_call: -; clone_size: -; cdr3_aa: CASSLNTGVKDTQYF; cdr3_nt: TGTGCCAGCAGCTTAAATACCGGGGTAAAGGATACGCAGTATTTT
v_call: TRBV5-6; j_call: TRBJ1-5; d_call: -; clone_size: few; cdr3_aa: CASSFGPTGGANQPQHF; cdr3_nt: TGTGCCAGCAGCTTCGGGCCGACAGGTGGTGCCAATCAGCCCCAGCATTTT
v_call: TRBV3-1/TRBV3-2; j_call: TRBJ2-2; d_call: -; clone_size: once; cdr3_aa: CASSQVRVPGELFF; cdr3_nt: TGTGCCAGCAGCCAAGTCAGGGTTCCCGGGGAGCTGTTTTTT
v_call: TRBV20-1; j_call: TRBJ2-7; d_call: TRBD1; clone_size: -; cdr3_aa: CAGQGQDEQYF; cdr3_nt: TGCGCGGGACAGGGCCAGGACGAGCAGTACTTC
v_call: TRBV24-1; j_call: TRBJ2-1; d_call: TRBD2; clone_size: -; cdr3_aa: CATRTSEYNEQFF; cdr3_nt: TGTGCCACCAGGACTAGCGAGTACAATGAGCAGTTCTTC
v_call: TRBV6-5; j_call: TRBJ1-6; d_call: TRBD1; clone_size: -; cdr3_aa: CASSYGQGASNSPLHF; cdr3_nt: TGTGCCAGCAGTTACGGTCAGGGGGCCTCTAATTCACCCCTCCACTTT
v_call: TRBV6-5; j_call: TRBJ2-3; d_call: -; clone_size: -; cdr3_aa: CASSYAGTSTDTQYF; cdr3_nt: TGTGCCAGCAGTTACGCGGGTACTTCCACAGATACGCAGTATTTT
v_call: TRBV11-2; j_call: TRBJ1-4; d_call: -; clone_size: once; cdr3_aa: CASSLGQRTTNEKLFF; cdr3_nt: TGTGCCAGCAGCTTAGGACAGCGAACAACTAATGAAAAACTGTTTTTT
v_call: TRBV5-6; j_call: TRBJ1-2; d_call: TRBD1; clone_size: -; cdr3_aa: CASTQPGQGSYGYTF; cdr3_nt: TGTGCCAGCACCCAGCCGGGACAGGGGAGCTATGGCTACACCTTC
v_call: TRBV19; j_call: TRBJ1-4; d_call: -; clone_size: -; cdr3_aa: CASSSSWEKLFF; cdr3_nt: TGTGCCAGTAGCTCCAGTTGGGAAAAACTGTTTTTT
v_call: TRBV4-2; j_call: TRBJ2-5; d_call: -; clone_size: few; cdr3_aa: CASSQSAGEETQYF; cdr3_nt: TGTGCCAGCAGCCAATCCGCAGGGGAAGAGACCCAGTACTTC
v_call: TRBV12-3/TRBV12-4; j_call: TRBJ2-2; d_call: -; clone_size: few; cdr3_aa: CASSLGDTGELFF; cdr3_nt: TGTGCCAGCAGTTTAGGGGACACCGGGGAGCTGTTTTTT
v_call: TRBV7-9; j_call: TRBJ1-2; d_call: -; clone_size: -; cdr3_aa: CASSPLFYGYTF; cdr3_nt: TGTGCCAGCAGCCCCCTCTTCTATGGCTACACCTTC